The text below deals with one T cell receptor (beta chain). V was cut by 10 bases and J by 7 bases, with 26 bases left in between. The CDR3 extends over 16 amino acids. Germline loops: CDR1 LNHDA, CDR2 SQIVND (reference sequence). The data are from a study of T cell responses to AZD1222 COVID-19 vaccine. The table came from immunoSEQ multiplex PCR; TCRdb's copy has only in-frame clones and leaves some out. The sample carries just over 80,000 clones, approximately 90% recorded once. This chain uses TRBV19 with TRBJ1-5; a weak D match, TRBD1 (5 bases). The sequencing used peripheral blood, collected on day 0 of AZD1222 vaccination. This clonotype was sampled from an adult in good health. CDR3 residues: CATQDSSQVGGQPQHF. The CDR3 DNA is TGTGCCACCCAAGACAGCTCACAGGTAGGAGGACAGCCCCAGCATTTT.